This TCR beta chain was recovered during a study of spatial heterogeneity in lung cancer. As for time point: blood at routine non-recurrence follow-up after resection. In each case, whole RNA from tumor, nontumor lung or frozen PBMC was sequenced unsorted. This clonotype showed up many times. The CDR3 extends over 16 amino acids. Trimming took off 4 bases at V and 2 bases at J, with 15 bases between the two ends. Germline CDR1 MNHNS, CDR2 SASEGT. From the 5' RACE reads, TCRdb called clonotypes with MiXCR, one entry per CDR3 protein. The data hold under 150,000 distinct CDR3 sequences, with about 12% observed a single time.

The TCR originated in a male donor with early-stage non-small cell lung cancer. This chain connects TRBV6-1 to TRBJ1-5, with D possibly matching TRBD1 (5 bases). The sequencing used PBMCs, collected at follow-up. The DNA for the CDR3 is TGTGCCAGCAGTGCAAGGGGCATCCTGGGCAATCAGCCCCAGCATTTT. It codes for CASSARGILGNQPQHF.